This T cell receptor beta chain was found in a study of Ad26.COV2.S vaccination and SARS-CoV-2 variants. Profiled with immunoSEQ multiplex PCR; TCRdb holds only in-frame clones, not every one. The top ten hold roughly 3.6% of the sample, which has around 320,000 clones, around nine tenths seen once. General study points: In TCR breadth and depth analyses, total T cell responses may have been underestimated.

As for treatment: roughly 20 received Ad26.COV2.S at low or high dose, single or two shots; about 5 received placebo; per-sample allocation not given. The investigators took samples on day 63 after the first vaccine or placebo injection. CDR1 LGHDT and CDR2 YNNKEL come from the germline V gene (reference sequence). With 2 bases removed from V and 2 bases from J, the gap between germline ends came to 13 bases. The CDR3 is made up of 15 amino acids. As concerns this clone: What it binds is unknown.

This chain connects TRBV3-1 (or the pseudogene TRBV3-2) to TRBJ2-7, with TRBD2 as a possible D gene (7 bases). The starting material was peripheral blood, obtained in a trial of Ad26.COV2.S vaccine versus placebo. The clonotype comes from a person between 18 and 65 years old who received the Ad26.COV2.S COVID-19 vaccine or a placebo. The CDR3 sequence is CASSQTHGGPYEQYF. The CDR3 DNA is TGTGCCAGCAGCCAAACCCACGGGGGGCCCTACGAGCAGTACTTC.